The rows below give T cell receptor beta chains drawn from one sample of a study of T-cell reconstitution after alpha-beta-depleted transplantation in children. MiXCR, applied by TCRdb to the PCR reads, yields one record per CDR3 protein. In the table there are some 500,000 distinct CDR3 sequences, roughly 18% of which are singletons. Sequencing was performed on PBMCs from the stem cell graft donor, taken from the stem cell graft. These receptors were obtained from a human donor who donated a stem cell graft to a child with acute lymphoblastic leukemia. The CDR3 runs from the conserved cysteine through the conserved F or W. Each record gives: D gene, V gene, J gene, clone size, CDR3 protein, CDR3 DNA. The D gene is left open where the match is weak. Clone size, where shown, is once, few, many, or a class for clones that have expanded.

>TRBD1|TRBV20-1|TRBJ1-4|.
CSAGQGNEKLFF
TGCAGTGCGGGACAGGGTAATGAAAAACTGTTTTTT
>.|TRBV19|TRBJ1-1|.
CASSARQNTEAFF
TGTGCCAGTAGTGCCCGACAGAACACTGAAGCTTTCTTT
>.|TRBV5-1|TRBJ2-7|few
CASRTDSNEQYF
TGCGCCAGCAGGACGGACTCGAACGAGCAGTACTTC
>.|TRBV12-3/TRBV12-4|TRBJ2-7|few
CASSLLLYEQYF
TGTGCCAGCAGTCTCCTCCTCTACGAGCAGTACTTC
>.|TRBV19|TRBJ2-2|.
CASSPGSGELFF
TGTGCCAGTAGTCCCGGGAGCGGGGAGCTGTTTTTT
>.|TRBV5-1|TRBJ2-2|.
CASSRRDANTGELFF
TGCGCCAGCAGCCGCAGGGACGCGAACACCGGGGAGCTGTTTTTT
>.|TRBV24-1|TRBJ2-3|many
CATSDRVTDTQYF
TGTGCCACCAGTGATCGCGTCACAGATACGCAGTATTTT
>.|TRBV15|TRBJ1-2|.
CATSRDPGERNTF
TGTGCCACCAGCAGAGATCCGGGGGAGCGGAACACCTTC
>.|TRBV6-1|TRBJ2-7|few
CASRNLGLGYEQYF
TGTGCCAGCAGAAACCTGGGTCTGGGGTACGAGCAGTACTTC
>.|TRBV6-2/TRBV6-3|TRBJ1-5|few
CASSLVSWPQHF
TGTGCCAGCAGCCTAGTTTCCTGGCCCCAGCATTTT
>TRBD2|TRBV3-1|TRBJ2-1|many
CASSQVISGLAGEQFF
TGTGCCAGCAGCCAAGTAATTTCCGGGCTAGCGGGTGAGCAGTTCTTC
>.|TRBV14|TRBJ2-1|.
CASSQVRTSYHNEQFF
TGTGCCAGCAGCCAAGTTAGGACCTCGTACCACAATGAGCAGTTCTTC
>.|TRBV20-1|TRBJ2-7|.
CSARQEPYEQYF
TGCAGTGCTAGACAGGAACCCTACGAGCAGTACTTC
>TRBD1|TRBV12-3/TRBV12-4|TRBJ1-5|.
CASTLGGTNQPQHF
TGTGCCAGCACGCTAGGGGGCACAAATCAGCCCCAGCATTTT
>TRBD1|TRBV9|TRBJ1-1|.
CAGGRTGPLGEAFF
TGTGCCGGGGGACGGACAGGGCCCCTTGGTGAAGCTTTCTTT
>.|TRBV12-3/TRBV12-4|TRBJ2-1|.
CASSSDFNEQFF
TGTGCCAGCAGTTCCGACTTCAATGAGCAGTTCTTC
>.|TRBV20-1|TRBJ2-1|.
CSARDRGSVYEQFF
TGCAGTGCTAGAGATAGAGGTAGCGTCTATGAGCAGTTCTTC
>TRBD1|TRBV12-3/TRBV12-4|TRBJ2-1|few
CASSPGTGAHNEQFF
TGTGCCAGCAGTCCTGGGACAGGGGCACACAATGAGCAGTTCTTC
>TRBD2|TRBV11-2|TRBJ2-1|.
CASIRASGTNEQFF
TGTGCCAGCATCAGAGCTAGCGGTACCAATGAGCAGTTCTTC